The source of this TCR beta chain is a study of T cells in Graves' hyperthyroidism and ophthalmopathy. Whole-study results and caveats: Ophthalmopathy was model-predicted a median about 7.1 months pre-onset.

Of note for this clonotype: The antigen remains unidentified.

Amplified regions were TCR beta CDR3 sequences from RNA transcripts. Using the HTBI primer set, a first-round RT-PCR was run on the TCR CDR3. TCRdb redid the calling of the multiplex PCR reads with MiXCR, one entry per CDR3 protein. The sample includes around 350,000 distinct CDR3 sequences, 15% to 20% of them seen just once. Newly diagnosed patients aged 18 to 65 had hyperthyroidism of under 2 months' duration. Lactation, pregnancy, other autoimmune disease or uncontrolled infection led to exclusion of patients. Isolation of PBMCs was performed on around 9.7 ml fresh peripheral blood. The CDR3 totals 15 residues. V lost 0 bases and J 6 bases, leaving 14 bases between the germline ends. The germline V gene encodes CDR1 SGHTA and CDR2 FQGNSA.

Material for sequencing was blood. This TCR was sampled from a woman younger than 30 with Graves' hyperthyroidism. The chain recombines TRBV7-2 with TRBJ1-1; no reliable D call. The CDR3 DNA is TGTGCCAGCAGCTTAGCCCTAGGGTTAAGACCTGAAGCTTTCTTT. Translation gives CASSLALGLRPEAFF.